The 2 T cell receptor beta chains reported below all come from one sample, sequenced in a study of shared clonotypes between healthy human individuals. TCRdb keeps only in-frame clones here, not all; method: immunoSEQ multiplex PCR. The data hold about 490,000 clones, with 79% observed a single time. Sample: PBMCs. Every receptor here comes from a woman aged 40 to 55 in good health. Some clones in this sample may be carry-over from other donors' samples.

This clone was seen only once. This rearrangement joins TRBV4-1 to TRBJ2-7, with D possibly matching TRBD1 (5 bases). V shed 3 bases and J shed 4 bases, with 16 bases lying between them. The CDR3 totals 15 residues. Germline CDR1 is MGHRA and CDR2 is YSYEKL. CDR3 DNA sequence: TGCGCCAGCAGCCAGGACCAACAAGGGGAATACGAGCAGTACTTC. Protein product: CASSQDQQGEYEQYF.

The chain carries TRBV7-9 and TRBJ1-4, with 7 bases lining up with TRBD1. CDR3 length: 14 amino acids. J gave up 3 bases and V 6 bases, and 4 bases lay outside the gene matches. The germline gives CDR1 SEHNR, CDR2 FQNEAQ (reference sequence). The CDR3 reads CASRKGAANEKLFF. Written as DNA, the CDR3 is TGTGCCAGCAGGAAGGGGGCGGCTAATGAAAAACTGTTTTTT.